This TCR beta chain was sequenced in a study of control samples from healthy donors and cancer patients. With 0 bases clipped from V and 9 bases from J, the junction kept 16 bases outside the gene matches. Germline V lookup: CDR1 SGHRS, CDR2 YFSETQ. This CDR3 is built from 18 residues. Profiling relied on immunoSEQ multiplex PCR, and the TCRdb table lists in-frame clones only, not all of them. The sample has roughly 80,000 clones, around nine tenths seen once. The chain links TRBV5-1 to TRBJ2-1, with 9 bases identical to TRBD1. This TCR derives from a woman between 50 and 59 years old in good health. Sequences were obtained from blood. CDR3 loop: CASSLDPIGTGGAGEQFF. The CDR3 DNA reads TGCGCCAGCAGCTTGGATCCCATTGGCACAGGGGGCGCTGGTGAGCAGTTCTTC.